The present entry profiles one T cell receptor beta chain with its context. There is no known antigen for this receptor. No clone much larger than this one lies a single base away; base qualities are absent. This entry comes from a study of blood T cells in healthy people across ages (dated by TCRdb to the mid-2010s). For the study in its entirety: In model experiments, roughly one uniquely barcoded TCR beta cDNA molecule per two T cells was captured by template switching. Age-related changes in TCR beta repertoire diversity were measured in the study by deep sequencing normalized with unique cDNA molecular identifiers. Using the same blood draw, the study looked at two additional independent replicas of 1 million unique cDNA reads for two donors, one aged 18 to 30 and the other aged 80 or older. The donors were split into four age groups: young (average 16 years), middle-aged (more than 35), aged (roughly 65) and long-lived (roughly 86). To avoid experimental bias, donors of different ages were randomly spread across the sequencing lanes.

V is pared back by 4 bases and J by 6 bases, with 10 bases lying between the germline termini. Counted from cysteine to phenylalanine, this CDR3 has 12 amino acids. The kept DNA is CDR3 alone, 36 bases in frame from the first base. CDR1 is given as ENHRY and CDR2 as SYGVKD, both from the germline V gene. The library came from 5' RACE. Sequencing was performed on an Illumina HiSeq 2500. A second PCR of roughly 7 to 11 cycles was performed with a sample-barcoded 5' primer and a J-beta primer mix. Each TCR beta cDNA molecule received a unique molecular identifier from a template-switch 5' adaptor carrying 12 random nucleotides. Each sample yielded at least 2.5 million CDR3-containing paired-end reads. All of the RNA was converted into first-strand cDNA using the Mint cDNA synthesis kit, with a TRBC-specific oligonucleotide serving as the primer. All cDNA was treated with uracil-DNA glycosylase and then went through a first 18-cycle PCR with the universal primers M1SS and BC2_uni_R. The authors' pipeline ran thus. For normalization, 1 million high-quality reads were randomly selected from each sample, with every read carrying a distinct molecular identifier. Instead of being binned into consensus sequences, reads that shared molecular identifiers were thrown out. MiTCR, run with a Q25 quality threshold and the strictest error-elimination algorithm, handled CDR3 identification, clonotype clustering and error correction. A nonparametric unseen species model using Euler transformation provided a lower-bound estimate of total TCR beta diversity. TCRdb ran its own pipeline on the public reads, namely fastp trimming at Q25 and MiXCR clone calling, and kept in-frame beta chains. Identical CDR3 protein sequences are pooled into one entry, listed with their most common genes and DNA. Here the V and J calls rest on TCRdb's processing, not on the authors' analysis. In all, the sample holds about 1,400,000 distinct CDR3 sequences, and approximately 40% of those were seen once. Approximately 7.9% of the sample is held by the ten biggest clonotypes.

Summary of the overall study and its limitations: Observed TCR beta diversity correlated strongly with the percentage of naive T cells measured by flow cytometry. Donor CMV infection status was unknown, potentially confounding age-related changes in expanded clonotypes. Conclusive comparison of naive and antigen-experienced compartments was prevented by the profiling of bulk unsorted PBMCs. The long-lived group showed more naive CD4+ T cells, fewer expanded clones and increased TCR diversity than the aged group, suggesting age selection. Total diversity estimates from one million sequenced T cells were considered lower bounds and underestimates. Observed TCR beta diversity per million T cells fell roughly linearly with age, and a significant reduction was already apparent by age approximately 40.

Donors were a few dozen systemically healthy Caucasian individuals from Russia aged roughly 6 to 90 years. Each donor gave about 9.2 milliliters of peripheral blood, drawn into EDTA-treated Vacutainer tubes. Ficoll-Paque density-gradient centrifugation was used to isolate PBMCs, with at least 6.5 million per sample. Total RNA was extracted from PBMCs with Trizol reagent, with at least 5 micrograms obtained per sample. For every donor, flow cytometry on a PBMC aliquot measured the percentage of naive CD45RAhigh/CD27high T cells. This chain is built from TRBV10-3 and TRBJ2-7; the D gene is possibly TRBD1 or TRBD2, each agreeing over 6 bases. Specimen: blood. This clonotype originated in a woman under 30 in good health. Here is the DNA: TGTGCCATCAGTGGGACAGCGGGCGAGCAGTACTTC. Its translation is CAISGTAGEQYF.